This T cell receptor beta chain was retrieved from a study of somatic mutations in cytotoxic T cells in rheumatoid arthritis. This CDR3 region has 14 residues. Germline V gene data show CDR1 as SNHLY and CDR2 as FYNNEI. V was cut by 2 bases and J by 3 bases, with 10 bases left in between. Assay used: immunoSEQ multiplex PCR; TCRdb lists only in-frame clones, some missing. The repertoire holds over 20,000 clones, with around 80% as singletons. As for this clone: Its antigen is currently unknown.

Findings of the study overall: Each of 8 out of 65 patients had a largest CD8+ clone that made up more than 20% of CD8+ cells. Among rheumatoid arthritis patients and age-matched healthy controls, CD8+ T-cell clonality was not significantly different. Patients with rheumatoid arthritis, but not healthy controls, had CD8+ clonality that increased with age.

Positively selected by magnetic beads, CD4+ and CD8+ cells were purity-checked by flow cytometry. V gene TRBV2 combines with J gene TRBJ1-1; D is unresolved. The clonotype originates from a man aged 50-60 years in good health. The sequenced sample consisted of CD8+ T cells sorted from blood. CDR3 bases: TGTGCCAGCAGTGAACCCGGCGGAGACACTGAAGCTTTCTTT. Its translation is CASSEPGGDTEAFF.